This T cell receptor beta chain was sequenced for a study of cytomegalovirus exposure and HLA in healthy donors. Vbeta (60) and Jbeta (13) primers were used in the PCR. Here immunoSEQ multiplex PCR was the method, and the copy in TCRdb shows in-frame clones only, minus some. This sample's table has some 80,000 clones. As regards this clone: Antigen unknown.

Study-wide results and limits: An assumption of roughly uniform sequencing depth across donors underlay the presence/absence analyses. As was reported, the HLA-A and HLA-B alleles of most subjects were accurately predicted from TCR beta sequences.

Sequencing was performed on PBMCs. The clonotype comes from a man aged 50-59 years in good health and CMV-seropositive.

The CDR3 loop reads CASSNSLPSDTQYF. The DNA for the CDR3 is TGTGCCAGCTCTAACTCCCTTCCGTCGGATACGCAGTATTTT. The chain uses TRBV28 and TRBJ2-3; unclear D gene. The germline V gene encodes CDR1 MDHEN and CDR2 SYDVKM. The V and J ends lost 8 bases and 6 bases respectively, with 18 bases between them. The CDR3 spans 14 residues.